The present T cell receptor (beta chain) was sequenced within a study of Graves' ophthalmopathy and Graves' hyperthyroidism. Many counts were recorded for this clonotype. Researchers took RNA transcripts and amplified TCR beta CDR3 regions from them. HTBI primers primed a first-round RT-PCR, and a second-round multiplex PCR followed. TCRdb reanalysed the multiplex PCR reads using MiXCR and keeps one entry per CDR3 protein. The sample includes hundreds of thousands of distinct CDR3 sequences, roughly two fifths of them seen just once. Trimming stripped 0 bases from V and 6 bases from J, with 9 bases between. Germline CDR1 is LNHNV and CDR2 is YYDKDF (reference sequence). The CDR3 sequence is 15 residues long.

The receptor was derived from an adult man with Graves' ophthalmopathy. The specimen was peripheral blood. The rearrangement joins TRBV15 to TRBJ1-6; D unclear. This chain's CDR3 is CATSRDSGSNSPLHF. The CDR3 DNA reads as TGTGCCACCAGCAGAGATTCGGGGAGTAATTCACCCCTCCACTTT.